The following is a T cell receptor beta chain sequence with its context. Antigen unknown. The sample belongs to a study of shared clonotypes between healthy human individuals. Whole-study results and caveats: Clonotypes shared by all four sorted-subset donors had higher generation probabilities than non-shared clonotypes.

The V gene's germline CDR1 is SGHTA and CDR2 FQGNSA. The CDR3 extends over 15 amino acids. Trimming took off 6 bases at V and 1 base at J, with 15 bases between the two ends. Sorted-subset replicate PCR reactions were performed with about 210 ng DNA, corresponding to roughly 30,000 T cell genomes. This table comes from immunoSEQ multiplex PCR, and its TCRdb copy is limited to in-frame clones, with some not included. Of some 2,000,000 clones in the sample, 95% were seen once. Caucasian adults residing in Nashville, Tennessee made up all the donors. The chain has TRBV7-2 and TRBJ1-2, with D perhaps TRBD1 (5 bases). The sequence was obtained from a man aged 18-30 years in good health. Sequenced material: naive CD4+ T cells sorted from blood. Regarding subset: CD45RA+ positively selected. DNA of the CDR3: TGTGCCAGCAGTTCACTGGGACTGCTTAACTATGGCTACACCTTC. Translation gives CASSSLGLLNYGYTF.